Presented here are 27 T cell receptor beta chains from one specimen sequenced in a study of Graves' ophthalmopathy and Graves' hyperthyroidism. The authors amplified TCR beta CDR3 regions, and they did so from RNA transcripts for repertoire sequencing. First-round RT-PCR with HTBI primers preceded a second-round multiplex PCR. Using its own MiXCR run on the multiplex PCR reads, TCRdb lists one record per CDR3 protein. The table has approximately 640,000 distinct CDR3 sequences, approximately 39% seen once; the top ten hold around 3.3%. The sequencing sample was made of peripheral blood. These receptors all come from an adult man with Graves' ophthalmopathy.

At least ten counts were recorded for this clonotype. The chain is built from TRBV9 and TRBJ1-1; no firm D call. The CDR3 contains 13 residues. V lost 0 bases and J lost 4, with 7 bases in between. The germline gives CDR1 SGDLS, CDR2 YYNGEE. Here the CDR3 DNA reads TGTGCCAGCAGCGTAGGAGGGATCACTGAAGCTTTCTTT. Translating it yields CASSVGGITEAFF.

The V gene is TRBV20-1, the J gene TRBJ2-2; possible D gene TRBD1, 5 bases. Trimming shortened V by 3 bases and J by 5 bases, and 10 bases separated the two germline ends. This CDR3 spans 13 amino acids. Looked up from germline, CDR1 is DFQATT and CDR2 is SNEGSKA (reference sequence). The CDR3 DNA reads TGCAGTGCTAGCCCAGGGTTGACCGGGGAGCTGTTTTTT. This encodes CSASPGLTGELFF.

The chain recombines TRBV25-1 with TRBJ2-5, with D maybe TRBD2 (6 bases). The germline V gene encodes CDR1 MGHDK and CDR2 SYGVNS. The CDR3 is made up of 17 amino acids. V was cut by 4 bases and J by 5 bases, with 23 bases left in between. CDR3 nucleotide sequence: TGTGCCAGCAGTGCTAGAGGAGGAGGAGGGCCAGGGGAGACCCAGTACTTC. Encoded protein: CASSARGGGGPGETQYF.

This sequence joins TRBV7-9 and TRBJ1-2; 12 bases are shared with TRBD1. The CDR3 has 17 residues. Trimming at V came to 1 base and at J to 4 bases, leaving 7 bases not matched to a gene. Germline loops: CDR1 SEHNR, CDR2 FQNEAQ (reference sequence). The CDR3 sequence is CASSLDGTGGISYGYTF. CDR3 bases: TGTGCCAGCAGCTTAGACGGGACAGGGGGCATTAGCTATGGCTACACCTTC.

The chain has TRBV6-5 and TRBJ2-2; D possibly matches TRBD1 or TRBD2 (7 bases each). Germline loops: CDR1 MNHEY, CDR2 SVGAGI. The CDR3 spans 14 residues. Trimming pared 1 base from V and 7 bases from J, leaving 10 bases between. CDR3 nucleotides: TGTGCCAGCAGTTACTTCAGGGGGGGCGGGGAGCTGTTTTTT. As protein: CASSYFRGGGELFF.

The table lists this clonotype with many counts. This sequence joins TRBV4-1 and TRBJ1-5; D call uncertain. Trimming took off 0 bases at V and 0 bases at J, with 6 bases between the two ends. The germline V gene encodes CDR1 MGHRA and CDR2 YSYEKL. This CDR3 contains 15 residues. The CDR3 coding sequence is TGCGCCAGCAGCCAAGAAAGCAATAGCAATCAGCCCCAGCATTTT. Its protein is CASSQESNSNQPQHF.

This clonotype came up many times. The chain couples TRBV7-9 to TRBJ1-1; D perhaps matches TRBD1 (6 bases). Per germline, CDR1 SEHNR and CDR2 FQNEAQ (reference sequence). The CDR3 consists of 14 residues. V lost 4 bases and J lost 5, with 14 bases in between. The CDR3 sequence: CASSYGGGGTEAFF. The CDR3 DNA is TGTGCCAGCAGCTACGGGGGCGGAGGAACTGAAGCTTTCTTT.

This clonotype was recorded at least ten times. J is TRBJ1-1 and V is TRBV20-1, with a possible D match to TRBD1 (5 bases). V lost 0 bases and J lost 4, with 15 bases in between. The CDR3 spans 15 residues. Germline CDR1 DFQATT, CDR2 SNEGSKA (reference sequence). As DNA, the CDR3 is TGCAGTGCTAGAGATTTAATCCAGGGAGTCACTGAAGCTTTCTTT. Encoded protein: CSARDLIQGVTEAFF.

The chain combines TRBV25-1 with TRBJ1-4; D may be TRBD1 (5 bases). The CDR3 length is 14 residues. The germline V gene encodes CDR1 MGHDK and CDR2 SYGVNS. V lost 7 bases and J 6 bases, leaving 15 bases between the germline ends. The CDR3 DNA is TGTGCCAGCATGGCAGGGACGGTTCATGAAAAACTGTTTTTT. This gives the protein CASMAGTVHEKLFF.

This rearrangement joins TRBV7-3 to TRBJ2-6; D possibly corresponds to TRBD1 (6 bases). The germline gives CDR1 SGHTA, CDR2 FQGTGA. V gave up 7 bases and J gave up 0 bases, with 13 bases separating them. CDR3 size: 16 residues. The CDR3 region has the DNA TGTGCCAGCACCGAGAGAGGGGGCTCTGGGGCCAACGTCCTGACTTTC. As protein: CASTERGGSGANVLTF. The whole variable domain, filled in from reference TRBV7-3 and TRBJ2-6, reads GAGVSQTPSNKVTEKGKYVELRCDPISGHTALYWYRQSLGQGPEFLIYFQGTGAADDSGLPNDRFFAVRPEGSVSTLKIQRTERGDSAVYLCASTERGGSGANVLTFGAGSRLTVL.

This clonotype appeared many times. V gene TRBV19 combines with J gene TRBJ1-6; D is unclear. The length of the CDR3 is 18 residues. Germline V gives CDR1 LNHDA, CDR2 SQIVND (reference sequence). Trimming shortened V by 4 bases and J by 2 bases, and 18 bases separated the two germline ends. CDR3 nucleotides: TGTGCCAGTAGTACGAACGCGATGACCGGGACCTATAATTCACCCCTCCACTTT. Amino acid sequence: CASSTNAMTGTYNSPLHF.

This clonotype was counted ten times or more. The genes are TRBV19 and TRBJ2-5; D unresolved. This CDR3 is 13 amino acids long. Germline V lookup: CDR1 LNHDA, CDR2 SQIVND (reference sequence). V dropped 3 bases and J dropped 5 bases, with 10 bases sitting between them. The CDR3: CASSIGPVETQYF. The CDR3 DNA reads TGTGCCAGTAGTATCGGGCCGGTGGAGACCCAGTACTTC. Full variable domain (rest looked up from reference TRBV19 and TRBJ2-5): DGGITQSPKYLFRKEGQNVTLSCEQNLNHDAMYWYRQDPGQGLRLIYYSQIVNDFQKGDIAEGYSVSREKKESFPLTVTSAQKNPTAFYLCASSIGPVETQYFGPGTRLLVL.

This clonotype was seen more than once but under ten times. The rearrangement links TRBV5-1 to TRBJ1-2; D remains ambiguous. This CDR3 spans 14 amino acids. The ends were cut back, 4 bases at V and 0 bases at J, with 10 bases in the middle. Germline lookup yields CDR1 SGHRS and CDR2 YFSETQ. CDR3: CASSVGITNYGYTF. The CDR3 bases are TGCGCCAGCAGCGTGGGCATCACTAACTATGGCTACACCTTC.

In its sample, this clonotype is medium-sized. The CDR3 coding sequence is TGTGCCATCAGCATGACTAGCTCCTACGAGCAGTACTTC. Protein sequence: CAISMTSSYEQYF. The genes are TRBV10-3 and TRBJ2-7; TRBD2 is a possible D gene (6 bases). CDR3 size: 13 residues. Trimming cost V 6 bases and J 0 bases, with 9 bases left between them. From germline, CDR1 is ENHRY and CDR2 SYGVKD.

With regard to this clonotype: A much bigger clone sits one base away, suggesting this may be a read error. The chain is built from TRBV12-3 or TRBV12-4 and TRBJ2-5; TRBD2 might be the D (5 bases). There are 15 residues in the CDR3. CDR3 in amino acids: CTSSLQARAQETQYF. CDR3 DNA: TGTACCAGCAGTTTACAAGCGAGGGCCCAAGAGACCCAGTACTTC.

The CDR3 is CSARLQGGNTIYF. CDR3 nucleotides: TGCAGTGCTAGACTACAGGGTGGAAACACCATATATTTT. The chain is built from TRBV20-1 and TRBJ1-3, with a possible D match to TRBD1 (6 bases). V was cut by 2 bases and J by 3 bases, with 8 bases left in between. This CDR3 comprises 13 residues. Germline loops: CDR1 DFQATT, CDR2 SNEGSKA (reference sequence).

The chain uses TRBV5-1 and TRBJ2-1; D is ambiguous. The CDR3 consists of 14 residues. V was pared by 1 base and J by 6 bases, with 11 bases between. The germline V gene encodes CDR1 SGHRS and CDR2 YFSETQ. The CDR3 region is CASSLTAWGNEQFF. CDR3 bases: TGCGCCAGCAGCTTGACGGCTTGGGGCAATGAGCAGTTCTTC.

Many counts were recorded for this clonotype. This chain connects TRBV7-6 to TRBJ1-3; D unclear. The germline V gene has CDR1 SGHVS and CDR2 FNYEAQ. V lost 8 bases and J lost 0, with 11 bases in between. This CDR3 spans 14 amino acids. The CDR3 spells CASSGHSSGNTIYF. The CDR3 nucleotides read TGTGCCAGCTCAGGCCACTCCTCTGGAAACACCATATATTTT.

The rearrangement links TRBV20-1 to TRBJ1-1, with D unclear. Trimming pared 1 base from V and 3 bases from J, leaving 12 bases between. This CDR3 is built from 14 residues. Germline V lookup: CDR1 DFQATT, CDR2 SNEGSKA (reference sequence). The CDR3 loop reads CSARAARRDTEAFF. The CDR3, as DNA: TGCAGTGCTAGAGCGGCTAGGAGGGACACTGAAGCTTTCTTT.

This clonotype was recorded at least ten times. The rearrangement uses TRBV7-2 and TRBJ2-5, with D tentatively TRBD2 (5 bases). The CDR3 is made up of 17 amino acids. Germline V lookup: CDR1 SGHTA, CDR2 FQGNSA. Trimming left V 3 bases short and J 1 base short, with 18 bases between. The CDR3 loop reads CASSFRGRNRFQETQYF. Here the CDR3 DNA reads TGTGCCAGCAGCTTTCGAGGGCGGAACCGTTTCCAAGAGACCCAGTACTTC.

This clonotype appeared many times. The chain carries TRBV19 and TRBJ1-1; no clear D gene. The germline V gene encodes CDR1 LNHDA and CDR2 SQIVND (reference sequence). CDR3 length: 13 residues. V was shortened by 5 bases and J by 3 bases, with 10 bases between the two germline ends. CDR3 region: CASSYGVYTEAFF. The CDR3, as DNA: TGTGCCAGTAGTTACGGAGTTTACACTGAAGCTTTCTTT.

This clonotype was recorded at least ten times. The chain joins TRBV20-1 to TRBJ2-7, with D tentatively TRBD2 (6 bases). This CDR3 contains 13 residues. CDR1 DFQATT and CDR2 SNEGSKA come from the germline V gene (reference sequence). Trimming stripped 5 bases from V and 7 bases from J, with 18 bases between. In DNA, the CDR3 is TGCAGTGCTCCCGGCGGCAGGGCGGGGGAGCAGTACTTC. This encodes CSAPGGRAGEQYF.

The rearrangement joins TRBV6-1 to TRBJ1-5; D remains unclear. Trimming stripped 8 bases from V and 5 bases from J, with 19 bases between. The length of the CDR3 is 15 residues. Germline CDR1 is MNHNS and CDR2 is SASEGT. The CDR3 protein is CASRLEGEADQPQHF. The CDR3 nucleotides read TGTGCCAGCCGCCTCGAGGGTGAAGCAGATCAGCCCCAGCATTTT.

Concerning this clonotype: This clone may be a read error of a much larger clone one base away. J is TRBJ1-1 and V is TRBV19; 7 bases align to TRBD1. The CDR3 covers 15 residues. Germline V gives CDR1 LNHDA, CDR2 SQIVND (reference sequence). CDR3 DNA: TGTACCAGTAGTAAGTCACAGGGGAGCAACACTGAAGCTTTCTTT. Translated, it gives CTSSKSQGSNTEAFF.

This sequence joins TRBV29-1 and TRBJ2-6; D gene uncertain. CDR3 length: 14 amino acids. The V gene lost 8 bases and the J gene lost 1 base, with 12 bases spanning the gap. Germline V gives CDR1 SQVTM, CDR2 ANQGSEA. The CDR3 DNA reads TGCAGCTTAGCTCTAGGGTCTGGGGCCAACGTCCTGACTTTC. Encoded protein: CSLALGSGANVLTF.

This clonotype has at least ten counts. The chain carries TRBV7-8 and TRBJ2-5; D tentatively fits TRBD1 or TRBD2 (5 bases each). The CDR3 runs 14 residues. Deletions cut 5 bases from V and 7 bases from J, with 17 bases between. The germline gives CDR1 SGHVS, CDR2 FQNEAQ. The CDR3 region has the DNA TGTGCCAGCAGCGGCCGGGACGGCCGAGGGACCCAGTACTTC. Its protein is CASSGRDGRGTQYF.

This chain joins TRBV12-3 or TRBV12-4 and TRBJ1-3, with D tentatively TRBD1 (5 bases). The length of the CDR3 is 13 residues. CDR3 amino acids: CASGSGHGNTIYF. CDR3 in DNA: TGTGCTAGTGGGTCAGGACATGGAAACACCATATATTTT.